One T cell receptor (beta chain) is described in this entry. Its antigen remains unidentified. It was with 60 Vbeta and 13 Jbeta primers that the PCR ran. TCRdb's table, derived via immunoSEQ multiplex PCR, lists solely in-frame clones and lacks some. The data contain over 150,000 clones, around three quarters of them seen just once; the ten biggest clones take up roughly 4.2%. This CDR3 comprises 14 residues. J gave up 0 bases and V 7 bases, and 5 bases lay outside the gene matches. The germline V gene encodes CDR1 SQVTM and CDR2 ANQGSEA. The data originate from a study of cytomegalovirus exposure and HLA in healthy donors. Study results and limitations: A missense variant in DCLRE1C was later tied to TCR beta V- and J-gene trimming.

The rearrangement links TRBV29-1 to TRBJ1-2; 10 bases fit TRBD1. The clonotype was recovered from a woman between 40 and 55 years old in good health and CMV-seronegative. The sample comprised PBMCs. CDR3 sequence (DNA): TGCAGCGACCGGGACAGGGGTTCTAACTATGGCTACACCTTC. Protein product: CSDRDRGSNYGYTF.